This TCR beta chain was retrieved from a study of Graves' ophthalmopathy and Graves' hyperthyroidism. Using RNA transcripts, the TCR beta CDR3 regions were amplified. HTBI primers were employed in first-round RT-PCR, then a second-round multiplex PCR followed. TCRdb itself ran the multiplex PCR reads through MiXCR, one entry per CDR3 protein. The sample records some 370,000 distinct CDR3 sequences, approximately 18% being singletons. CDR1 is MDHEN and CDR2 is SYDVKM in the germline V gene. The CDR3 extends over 15 amino acids. V lost 7 bases and J lost 0, with 13 bases in between. This clonotype has ten or more counts.

The TCR comes from an adult woman with stable Graves' hyperthyroidism. The V gene is TRBV28, the J gene TRBJ1-5, with D possibly being TRBD1 (5 bases). Sequenced input: peripheral blood. The CDR3 DNA reads TGTGCCAGCAAGGTGGGGACTGATAGCAATCAGCCCCAGCATTTT. Amino acids: CASKVGTDSNQPQHF.